These 24 T cell receptor beta chains share one sample of origin, sequenced in a study of identifying expanded T cells in peripheral blood. Libraries were prepared by immunoSEQ multiplex PCR; TCRdb keeps only in-frame clonotypes and omits some of them. The repertoire holds more than 85,000 clones, with 88% as singletons. Sequencing was carried out using blood. The receptors shown here come from a person aged 18 to 70 in good health.

This chain connects TRBV6-1 to TRBJ1-6; D not certain. Germline lookup yields CDR1 MNHNS and CDR2 SASEGT. Trimming shortened V by 2 bases and J by 7 bases, and 0 bases separated the two germline ends. The CDR3 extends over 11 amino acids. The CDR3 DNA follows: TGTGCCAGCAGTGAAAATTCACCCCTCCACTTT. Amino acids: CASSENSPLHF.

This clone was counted ten times or more. This chain uses TRBV23-1 with TRBJ2-7; the match to TRBD1 covers 10 bases. TRBV23-1 is an open reading frame whose function is uncertain. The CDR3 spans 13 residues. Trimming cost V 8 bases and J 4 bases; bases outside gene matches: 5. CDR3 DNA: TGCGCCAGCCGCCGGGACAGGGGATACGAGCAGTACTTC. Translation: CASRRDRGYEQYF.

The rearrangement uses TRBV7-9 and TRBJ2-3, with D possibly TRBD1 on 6 matching bases. The CDR3 runs 14 residues. Germline V gene lookup returns CDR1 SEHNR and CDR2 FQNEAQ (reference sequence). Trimming left V 10 bases short and J 6 bases short, with 20 bases between. The DNA for the CDR3 is TGTGCCACCGAAGACAGGCCAACAGGCGATACGCAGTATTTT. Protein: CATEDRPTGDTQYF.

The J gene is TRBJ2-2, the V gene TRBV6-1, with no clear D. CDR1 MNHNS and CDR2 SASEGT come from the germline V gene. The CDR3 extends over 13 amino acids. V lost 2 bases to trimming and J lost 7 bases, with 8 bases between them. In DNA form, the CDR3 reads TGTGCCAGCAGTGAAACACAGAGCGGGGAGCTGTTTTTT. This encodes CASSETQSGELFF.

The V call is TRBV6-5, the J call TRBJ1-6; D not resolved. Trimming removed 2 bases at V and 1 base at J, with 9 bases between. This CDR3 has 16 amino acids. Per germline, CDR1 MNHEY and CDR2 SVGAGI. The CDR3, as DNA: TGTGCCAGCAGTTACACCTCCGGGTCCTATAATTCACCCCTCCACTTT. It codes for CASSYTSGSYNSPLHF.

CDR3: CASSEANYRQETQYF. The CDR3 DNA reads as TGTGCCAGCAGTGAAGCTAACTACAGACAAGAGACCCAGTACTTC. The chain uses TRBV2 and TRBJ2-5; D remains ambiguous. CDR1 SNHLY and CDR2 FYNNEI come from the germline V gene. Trimming stripped 0 bases from V and 2 bases from J, with 10 bases between. This CDR3 comprises 15 residues.

Only a few counts were recorded for this clone. The V and J genes are TRBV19 and TRBJ1-5, with TRBD1 identical over 8 bases. CDR1 is LNHDA and CDR2 is SQIVND in the germline V gene (reference sequence). The CDR3 totals 15 residues. The ends lost 6 bases at V and 9 bases at J; junction bases unmatched: 13. The CDR3 region has the DNA TGTGCCAGTAGCGTTATAACAGGGGGTTCCTGGCCCCAGCATTTT. Its translation: CASSVITGGSWPQHF.

The genes are TRBV30 and TRBJ2-7, with 7 positions matching TRBD1. The CDR3 covers 13 residues. Trimming at V came to 3 bases and at J to 4 bases, leaving 6 bases not matched to a gene. The germline V gene has CDR1 GTSNPN and CDR2 SVGIG (reference sequence). The DNA of the CDR3 is TGTGCCTGGAGACAGGGGAATGGGTACGAGCAGTACTTC. This sequence encodes CAWRQGNGYEQYF.

The chain recombines TRBV10-3 with TRBJ2-2; D unclear. This CDR3 has 14 amino acids. The germline V and J ends were trimmed by 4 bases and 0 bases, with 6 bases remaining between them. Germline lookup yields CDR1 ENHRY and CDR2 SYGVKD. The CDR3 DNA follows: TGTGCCATCAGTGCTGCGTCGAACACCGGGGAGCTGTTTTTT. This codes for CAISAASNTGELFF.

This clone was seen only once. The chain joins TRBV14 to TRBJ2-1; 8 positions agree with TRBD1. The V gene end was trimmed by 4 bases and the J gene end by 6 bases; junction bases not matched to a gene: 5. CDR3 length: 14 residues. CDR1 and CDR2 (germline): SGHDN, FVKESK. CDR3 sequence reads: CASSLGGTGNEQFF. CDR3 bases: TGTGCCAGCAGCCTTGGTGGGACAGGCAATGAGCAGTTCTTC.

By sample fraction, this clone is medium-sized. The chain is built from TRBV4-2 and TRBJ1-2, with 7 nucleotides matching TRBD1. The CDR3 contains 15 residues. Germline values: CDR1 LGHNA, CDR2 YNFKEQ. The J segment lost 4 bases and the V segment lost 0 bases, leaving 5 bases of the junction unmatched. This CDR3 reads CASSQDGGTAYGYTF. For the CDR3, the DNA is TGTGCCAGCAGCCAAGATGGAGGGACAGCCTATGGCTACACCTTC.

The chain links TRBV9 to TRBJ2-1, with TRBD2 matching over 7 bases. The CDR3 contains 14 residues. J was trimmed by 1 base and V by 7 bases; bases with no gene match: 5. CDR1 and CDR2 (germline): SGDLS, YYNGEE. CDR3 protein: CASARESSYNEQFF. The CDR3 nucleotides are TGTGCCAGCGCGCGGGAGAGTTCCTACAATGAGCAGTTCTTC.

This chain joins TRBV6-1 and TRBJ2-2, with D tentatively TRBD1 or TRBD2 (5 bases each). V was pared by 2 bases and J by 6 bases, with 10 bases between. The CDR3 length is 14 residues. Per the germline V gene, CDR1 is MNHNS and CDR2 is SASEGT. CDR3 sequence (DNA): TGTGCCAGCAGTGAATCAGGGCGGGCCGGGGAGCTGTTTTTT. Translating it yields CASSESGRAGELFF.

The chain uses TRBV5-5 and TRBJ2-7, with 10 bases aligning to TRBD2. The V gene end was trimmed by 4 bases and the J gene end by 4 bases; junction bases not matched to a gene: 8. The CDR3 consists of 15 residues. CDR1 SGHKS and CDR2 YYEKEE come from the germline V gene (reference sequence). Written as DNA, the CDR3 is TGTGCCAGCAGCCCACTGGGACTAGCGTTATACGAGCAGTACTTC. This sequence encodes CASSPLGLALYEQYF.

By its share, this clone is medium-sized (0.01 to 0.1%). The chain joins TRBV7-2 to TRBJ2-7; D is perhaps TRBD1 (5 bases). V was pared by 7 bases and J by 0 bases, with 13 bases between. The length of the CDR3 is 14 residues. The V gene's germline CDR1 is SGHTA and CDR2 FQGNSA. CDR3 DNA sequence: TGTGCCAGCACCCTCCCAGGGCTCTCCTACGAGCAGTACTTC. It encodes CASTLPGLSYEQYF.

This chain joins TRBV10-2 and TRBJ2-6; 9 positions match TRBD1. Germline assignment: CDR1 WSHSY and CDR2 SAAADI. V lost 6 bases, J lost 4 bases, and 7 bases stayed unmatched. This CDR3 is built from 16 residues. The chain's CDR3 is CASSPGQGSGANVLTF. CDR3 DNA sequence: TGCGCCAGCAGCCCTGGACAGGGGTCAGGGGCCAACGTCCTGACTTTC.

This chain uses TRBV6-5 with TRBJ1-3; no firm D call. Trimming removed 10 bases from V and 1 base from J, with 11 bases in between. This CDR3 has 13 residues. Germline loops: CDR1 MNHEY, CDR2 SVGAGI. This chain's CDR3 is CAIIGGSGNTIYF. The DNA of the CDR3 is TGTGCCATTATAGGAGGGTCTGGAAACACCATATATTTT.

This sequence joins TRBV4-1 and TRBJ2-7, with TRBD1 as a possible D gene (6 bases). Germline V gene lookup returns CDR1 MGHRA and CDR2 YSYEKL. Trimming stripped 4 bases from V and 3 bases from J, with 13 bases between. This CDR3 has 14 amino acids. CDR3 DNA sequence: TGCGCCAGCAGCCCTCGGGCAGGGGACTACGAGCAGTACTTC. It yields the protein CASSPRAGDYEQYF.

CDR3 sequence reads: CASSPGTGTNYGYTF. In nucleotides, the CDR3 is TGTGCCAGCTCACCAGGGACAGGGACAAACTATGGCTACACCTTC. The gene calls are TRBV18 and TRBJ1-2; 9 nucleotides match TRBD1. Germline V gives CDR1 KGHSH, CDR2 LQKENI. The J segment lost 2 bases and the V segment lost 2 bases, leaving 3 bases of the junction unmatched. CDR3 length: 15 amino acids.

The J gene is TRBJ1-1, the V gene TRBV18, with 7 nucleotides matching TRBD1. This CDR3 comprises 15 residues. Germline V gives CDR1 KGHSH, CDR2 LQKENI. The trim removed 6 bases at V and 4 bases at J, leaving 11 bases unmatched. DNA for the CDR3: TGTGCCAGCTCTCCCCGAGAGGGGGCGGTCACTGAAGCTTTCTTT. It codes for CASSPREGAVTEAFF.

The rearrangement links TRBV11-2 to TRBJ2-7, with TRBD2 as a possible D gene (5 bases). V dropped 3 bases and J dropped 5 bases, with 11 bases sitting between them. Germline lookup yields CDR1 SGHAT and CDR2 FQNNGV. The CDR3 extends over 13 amino acids. The CDR3 DNA reads TGTGCCAGCAGCTTGAGCCGGGGAGACGAGCAGTACTTC. It is translated as CASSLSRGDEQYF.

V and J are TRBV7-9 and TRBJ2-5; the D is unclear. Looked up from germline, CDR1 is SEHNR and CDR2 is FQNEAQ (reference sequence). The germline V and J ends were trimmed by 1 base and 2 bases, with 14 bases remaining between them. This CDR3 is built from 16 residues. The CDR3 DNA reads as TGTGCCAGCAGCTTAGGGGCCTTTCCACAACAAGAGACCCAGTACTTC. It encodes CASSLGAFPQQETQYF.

The CDR3 loop reads CATWNGEPYEQYF. DNA for the CDR3: TGTGCCACCTGGAACGGGGAGCCCTACGAGCAGTACTTC. This chain connects TRBV10-3 to TRBJ2-7; possible D gene TRBD2, 5 bases. The V end lost 10 bases, the J end lost 2 bases, and 15 bases lay between the germline ends. The CDR3 consists of 13 residues. Germline values: CDR1 ENHRY, CDR2 SYGVKD.

V and J are TRBV29-1 and TRBJ2-7, with TRBD1 matching 7 bases. The CDR3 runs 13 residues. The junction had 13 bases not matched to a gene; V was cut back by 6 bases and J by 8 bases. Germline CDR1 is SQVTM and CDR2 is ANQGSEA. CDR3 loop: CSVAGTERGQQYF. Written as DNA, the CDR3 is TGCAGCGTCGCCGGGACAGAGAGGGGGCAGCAGTACTTC.